This T cell receptor beta chain was captured in a study of regulatory T cells in long-lasting Graves disease. For TCR beta, libraries came from iRepertoire HTBI primers and Arm-PCR of CDR3 regions. Each CDR3 protein gets one entry after TCRdb re-called the multiplex PCR reads with MiXCR. Counted here are 360,000 or so distinct CDR3 sequences, over 15% occurring once; the ten biggest clones make up less than 35%. This clonotype was recorded many times. Time point noted: newly diagnosed GD, antithyroid drugs for less than 3 months. PBMC-derived RNA was used for the TCR library. Trimming shortened V by 7 bases and J by 3 bases, and 8 bases separated the two germline ends. This CDR3 region has 12 residues. Germline CDR1 and CDR2: SNHLY and FYNNEI. The sample also formed part of further work on T cells in Graves' hyperthyroidism and ophthalmopathy.

The chain combines TRBV2 with TRBJ2-3; tentatively, D is TRBD2 (5 bases). This clonotype originated in a man aged 35 to 55 with Graves disease. The material was peripheral blood mononuclear cells (PBMCs), obtained at new diagnosis, from a patient treated with antithyroid drugs. The CDR3 spells CASTGETDTQYF. The CDR3 DNA reads as TGTGCCAGCACCGGGGAAACAGATACGCAGTATTTT.